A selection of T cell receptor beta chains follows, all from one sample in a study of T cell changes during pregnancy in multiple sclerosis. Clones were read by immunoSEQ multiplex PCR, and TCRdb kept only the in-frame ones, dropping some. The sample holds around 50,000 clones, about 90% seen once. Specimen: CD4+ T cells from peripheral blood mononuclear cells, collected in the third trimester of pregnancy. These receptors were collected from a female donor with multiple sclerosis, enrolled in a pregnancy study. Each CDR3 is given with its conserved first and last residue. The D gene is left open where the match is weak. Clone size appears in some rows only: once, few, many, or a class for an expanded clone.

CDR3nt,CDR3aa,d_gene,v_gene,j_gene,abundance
TGCGCCAGCAGCCAGGGGAGACTAGGAGTGAGCACAGATACGCAGTATTTT,CASSQGRLGVSTDTQYF,.,TRBV4-1,TRBJ2-3,.
TGTGCCAGCAGCCAACAAGAACAGGGCGGGACCCAGTACTTC,CASSQQEQGGTQYF,.,TRBV4-2,TRBJ2-5,.
TGTGCCAGCTCATCCGGACGACAGATCAATGAAAAACTGTTTTTT,CASSSGRQINEKLFF,.,TRBV18,TRBJ1-4,.
TGTGCCAGCAGCTTACCAGGGGTAACCTACGAGCAGTACTTC,CASSLPGVTYEQYF,.,TRBV7-9,TRBJ2-7,.
TGTGCCAGCAGCCAGGGACAGAACTATGGCTACACCTTC,CASSQGQNYGYTF,TRBD1,TRBV7-2,TRBJ1-2,.
TGTGCCACCCGACTCGACAGGGTCTGGGATACGCAGTATTTT,CATRLDRVWDTQYF,TRBD1,TRBV6-6,TRBJ2-3,.
TGCGCCAGCAGCCCCCTAGGGGGCCCCAGAGAAAAACTGTTTTTT,CASSPLGGPREKLFF,TRBD1,TRBV4-1,TRBJ1-4,.
TGTGCCTGGAGTGAGGGGGTCACTCAGCCCCAGCATTTT,CAWSEGVTQPQHF,.,TRBV30,TRBJ1-5,.
TGTGCCAGCAGTTTTAGAGGGGGACAGGGTCGACGAGGGGTGGACACAGATACGCAGTATTTT,CASSFRGGQGRRGVDTDTQYF,TRBD1,TRBV27,TRBJ2-3,.
TGTGCCAGCAGCTTGCATGGACAGGCATCTGAAGCTTTCTTT,CASSLHGQASEAFF,TRBD1,TRBV4-2,TRBJ1-1,.
TGTGCCAGCAGACCGGCAGCAAGACCGGGACACCCGGCAGGAGTGCAAGAGACCCAGTACTTC,CASRPAARPGHPAGVQETQYF,.,TRBV7-3,TRBJ2-5,.
TGCGCCAGCAGCCCTCAGGGGGCACCTAGCACAGATACGCAGTATTTT,CASSPQGAPSTDTQYF,TRBD1,TRBV5-1,TRBJ2-3,.
TGCAGCGCCGGACACCTAACTGAAGCTTTCTTT,CSAGHLTEAFF,.,TRBV29-1,TRBJ1-1,.
TGCAGCGTTACTAGCTCGTCCTACGAGCAGTACTTC,CSVTSSSYEQYF,.,TRBV29-1,TRBJ2-7,.
TGTGCCAGCAGCGTAGCCTTTGGTGCAGGGGCTGGCCCAGATACGCAGTATTTT,CASSVAFGAGAGPDTQYF,.,TRBV9,TRBJ2-3,once
TGTGCCAGCAGTTTCCTTTTGCCGGACAGGGGTAATGAAAAACTGTTTTTT,CASSFLLPDRGNEKLFF,TRBD1,TRBV27,TRBJ1-4,.